Below, 24 T cell receptor beta chains from the same sample are listed, as sequenced in a study of CD8 T cells in ankylosing spondylitis. TCRdb re-analysed the 5' RACE reads in MiXCR, keeping a single row per CDR3 protein. The table includes around 31,000 distinct CDR3 sequences, approximately 28% detected once. The sequencing sample was made of synovial fluid, either unsorted or a sorted T cell fraction (not recorded which). The receptors shown here come from a male donor with ankylosing spondylitis.

The genes are TRBV16 and TRBJ1-3; D not resolved. V lost 4 bases and J 1 base, leaving 17 bases between the germline ends. Germline lookup yields CDR1 KGHSY and CDR2 FQNENV. CDR3 length equals 17 residues. In DNA form, the CDR3 reads TGTGCCAGCAGCCCCGGACCGTACTCCTTTTCTGGAAACACCATATATTTT. It codes for CASSPGPYSFSGNTIYF.

To note about this clonotype: A much larger clone is a single base away; this may be a read error. The DNA of the CDR3 is TGCAGCGTTTGGTTGAACACTGTAGCTTTCTTT. Its translation: CSVWLNTVAFF. The chain joins TRBV29-1 to TRBJ1-1; D uncertain. CDR3 length: 11 amino acids. Germline CDR1 reads SQVTM; CDR2 reads ANQGSEA.

This clonotype was counted only a few times. CDR3 region: CSVATGRGLGGYTF. CDR3 nucleotide sequence: TGCAGCGTGGCTACGGGCAGGGGGCTAGGGGGCTACACCTTC. J is TRBJ1-2 and V is TRBV29-1; 8 bases map to TRBD1. Germline V CDR1 and CDR2: SQVTM, ANQGSEA. The J segment lost 8 bases and the V segment lost 6 bases, leaving 14 bases of the junction unmatched. The CDR3 has 14 residues.

The V and J genes are TRBV7-9 and TRBJ2-7; D ambiguous. The CDR3 length is 13 residues. Looked up from germline, CDR1 is SEHNR and CDR2 is FQNEAQ (reference sequence). V was pared by 5 bases and J by 1 base, with 9 bases between. The CDR3 coding sequence is TGTGCCAGCAGCCCTCCTCTTTCCTACGAGCAGTACTTC. This gives the protein CASSPPLSYEQYF.

This clonotype has at least ten counts. The rearrangement joins TRBV29-1 to TRBJ2-2, with TRBD1 matching over 8 bases. Trimming at V came to 1 base and at J to 6 bases, leaving 4 bases not matched to a gene. The length of the CDR3 is 14 residues. The germline V gene has CDR1 SQVTM and CDR2 ANQGSEA. CDR3 sequence: CSVEGSTGAGELFF. The CDR3 nucleotides read TGCAGCGTTGAAGGATCGACAGGGGCCGGGGAGCTGTTTTTT.

This clonotype came up once. The chain is built from TRBV7-2 and TRBJ2-1; D tentatively reads TRBD1 or TRBD2 (5 bases each). CDR1 SGHTA and CDR2 FQGNSA come from the germline V gene. The CDR3 length is 15 residues. Trimming left V 5 bases short and J 6 bases short, with 17 bases between. CDR3 nucleotides: TGTGCCAGCAGCCCCCGGGACCCAAGGTCCAATGAGCAGTTCTTC. Amino acid sequence: CASSPRDPRSNEQFF.

V and J are TRBV20-1 and TRBJ1-1, with a weak D call TRBD1 (6 bases). V lost 0 bases and J lost 1, with 15 bases in between. CDR1 and CDR2 (germline): DFQATT, SNEGSKA (reference sequence). The CDR3 has 16 residues. The CDR3 loop reads CSARDPREQGNTEAFF. CDR3 DNA sequence: TGCAGTGCTAGAGATCCCAGGGAACAGGGGAACACTGAAGCTTTCTTT.

The gene calls are TRBV10-1 and TRBJ2-1, with 11 bases lining up with TRBD2. This CDR3 is 17 amino acids long. V trimming: 3 bases; J trimming: 5 bases; junction bases outside the gene matches: 9. CDR1 and CDR2 from the germline V gene are WNHNN and SYGVQD (reference sequence). The CDR3 DNA reads TGCGCCAGCAGTGAACTAGCGGGAGCAATTCCCAACAATGAGCAGTTCTTC. Translation gives CASSELAGAIPNNEQFF.

J is TRBJ2-1 and V is TRBV29-1; 7 nucleotides match TRBD1. V gave up 0 bases and J gave up 7 bases; unmatched junction bases: 3. The germline gives CDR1 SQVTM, CDR2 ANQGSEA. This CDR3 has 13 amino acids. The CDR3 reads CSVEDQGQNEQFF. DNA of the CDR3: TGCAGCGTTGAAGATCAGGGACAGAATGAGCAGTTCTTC.

The V call is TRBV6-2 or TRBV6-3, the J call TRBJ2-7; TRBD1 aligns across 7 bases. The germline CDR1 and CDR2 sequences are MNHEY and SVGEGT. CDR3 length: 14 amino acids. J was trimmed by 0 bases and V by 5 bases; bases with no gene match: 4. The CDR3 DNA reads TGTGCCAGCAGTGACAGGGACAGCTCCTACGAGCAGTACTTC. Encoded protein: CASSDRDSSYEQYF.

The chain is built from TRBV5-1 and TRBJ2-5; D unresolved. This CDR3 has 14 amino acids. Looked up from germline, CDR1 is SGHRS and CDR2 is YFSETQ. Trimming took off 5 bases at V and 2 bases at J, with 13 bases between the two ends. In DNA, the CDR3 is TGCGCCAGCAGGTCCGACGACCTTCAAGAGACCCAGTACTTC. Translated, it gives CASRSDDLQETQYF.

The genes are TRBV20-1 and TRBJ1-5; tentatively, D is TRBD1 (5 bases). Germline assignment: CDR1 DFQATT and CDR2 SNEGSKA (reference sequence). V was shortened by 1 base and J by 5 bases, with 18 bases between the two germline ends. This CDR3 region has 16 residues. The CDR3 sequence is CSARVRPGQGYQPQHF. The CDR3 DNA sequence: TGCAGTGCTAGAGTTCGACCGGGGCAAGGGTATCAGCCCCAGCATTTT.

This clonotype was picked up a small number of times. This sequence joins TRBV25-1 and TRBJ2-2; the D gene could be TRBD1 or TRBD2 (5 bases each). CDR1 and CDR2 from the germline V gene are MGHDK and SYGVNS. This CDR3 spans 12 amino acids. Between the trimmed V and J ends, which lost 9 bases and 4 bases, there was a span of 9 bases. The CDR3 DNA reads TGTGCCAGTCGGGGCCCCACCGGGGAGCTGTTTTTT. Its translation is CASRGPTGELFF.

This chain joins TRBV28 and TRBJ2-5; D is ambiguous. CDR3 length: 10 amino acids. The germline V and J ends were trimmed by 2 bases and 5 bases, with 0 bases remaining between them. The germline gives CDR1 MDHEN, CDR2 SYDVKM. In DNA form, the CDR3 reads TGTGCCAGCAGTTTAGAGACCCAGTACTTC. Translation: CASSLETQYF.

This clonotype has more than one count but fewer than ten. The rearrangement links TRBV27 to TRBJ2-5; no clear D. The CDR3 sequence is 17 residues long. Germline-derived CDR1 and CDR2 are MNHEY and SMNVEV (reference sequence). Trimming stripped 1 base from V and 2 bases from J, with 17 bases between. This CDR3 is CASSLYGLAGLQETQYF. The CDR3 DNA reads TGTGCCAGCAGTTTATATGGCTTGGCAGGATTACAAGAGACCCAGTACTTC.

This chain uses TRBV10-3 with TRBJ1-2; D is perhaps TRBD1 (6 bases). This CDR3 is 14 amino acids long. Germline loops: CDR1 ENHRY, CDR2 SYGVKD. The germline V and J ends were trimmed by 8 bases and 3 bases, with 16 bases remaining between them. The CDR3 coding sequence is TGTGCCATCGATCCAGGGGAGGGGTACTATGGCTACACCTTC. Translated: CAIDPGEGYYGYTF.

Remarks on this clonotype: A clone one base away is much larger, so this may be a read error. The V call is TRBV24-1, the J call TRBJ2-3, with 14 bases fitting TRBD2. Germline CDR1 and CDR2: KGHDR and SFDVKD. CDR3 length: 18 amino acids. V dropped 7 bases and J dropped 5; count of bases not matched to a gene: 13. As DNA, the CDR3 is TGTGCCACCAGCAGAACCGGGACTAGCGGGAGTTCGATAGATACGCAGTATTTT. It is translated as CATSRTGTSGSSIDTQYF.

The chain couples TRBV30 to TRBJ2-1, with TRBD2 matching 10 bases. CDR1 GTSNPN and CDR2 SVGIG come from the germline V gene (reference sequence). J gave up 4 bases and V 0 bases, and 6 bases lay outside the gene matches. The CDR3 totals 16 residues. In DNA, the CDR3 is TGTGCCTGGAGTGTAAGAGCGGGAGGGCCTTACAATGAGCAGTTCTTC. It yields the protein CAWSVRAGGPYNEQFF. Using reference TRBV30 and TRBJ2-1 for the parts outside the CDR3, the full variable domain is SQTIHQWPATLVQPVGSPLSLECTVEGTSNPNLYWYRQAAGRGLQLLFYSVGIGQISSEVPQNLSASRPQDRQFILSSKKLLLSDSGFYLCAWSVRAGGPYNEQFFGPGTRLTVL.

This rearrangement joins TRBV29-1 to TRBJ2-5; possibly TRBD1 for D (6 bases). Trimming removed 7 bases at V and 2 bases at J, with 11 bases between. CDR3 length equals 12 residues. CDR1 is SQVTM and CDR2 is ANQGSEA in the germline V gene. The CDR3 nucleotides read TGCAGCGGGGTGACAGGTCAAGAGACCCAGTACTTC. Protein product: CSGVTGQETQYF.

The V and J genes are TRBV11-2 and TRBJ2-2; possibly TRBD1 for D (5 bases). V lost 2 bases, J lost 1 base, and 5 bases lay in between. CDR3 length: 14 amino acids. Per the germline V gene, CDR1 is SGHAT and CDR2 is FQNNGV. The chain's CDR3 is CASSLTGNTGELFF. For the CDR3, the DNA is TGTGCCAGCAGCTTAACAGGGAACACCGGGGAGCTGTTTTTT.

This clonotype was seen ten or more times. The V and J genes are TRBV20-1 and TRBJ2-7, with TRBD1 matching 9 bases. Germline trimming cut 2 bases from V and 3 bases from J; bases unmatched to any gene: 5. The CDR3 is made up of 14 amino acids. Germline-derived CDR1 and CDR2 are DFQATT and SNEGSKA (reference sequence). CDR3 protein: CSARIRTGDYEQYF. Written as DNA, the CDR3 is TGCAGTGCTAGAATTAGGACAGGGGACTACGAGCAGTACTTC.

This clonotype came up many times. This chain connects TRBV12-5 to TRBJ2-1, with 10 bases identical to TRBD2. The trim removed 0 bases at V and 9 bases at J, leaving 5 bases unmatched. CDR1 LGHNT and CDR2 FRNRAP come from the germline V gene. The length of the CDR3 is 15 residues. The CDR3 DNA sequence: TGTGCTAGTGGTTTGGTCTCTAGCGGGAGAACTGAGCAGTTCTTC. Translated, it gives CASGLVSSGRTEQFF.

V and J are TRBV7-8 and TRBJ1-1; D not resolved. This CDR3 contains 16 residues. The V gene lost 0 bases and the J gene lost 1 base, with 12 bases spanning the gap. Germline-derived CDR1 and CDR2 are SGHVS and FQNEAQ. The CDR3 nucleotides read TGTGCCAGCAGCTTAGCCTACGGATACCCGAACACTGAAGCTTTCTTT. This gives the protein CASSLAYGYPNTEAFF.

The genes are TRBV10-3 and TRBJ1-2; unclear D gene. From germline, CDR1 is ENHRY and CDR2 SYGVKD. The CDR3 totals 12 residues. The V and J ends lost 11 bases and 4 bases respectively, with 14 bases between them. The CDR3 DNA reads TGTGCCGTTATGAGAATCTTCTATGGCTACACCTTC. It is translated as CAVMRIFYGYTF.